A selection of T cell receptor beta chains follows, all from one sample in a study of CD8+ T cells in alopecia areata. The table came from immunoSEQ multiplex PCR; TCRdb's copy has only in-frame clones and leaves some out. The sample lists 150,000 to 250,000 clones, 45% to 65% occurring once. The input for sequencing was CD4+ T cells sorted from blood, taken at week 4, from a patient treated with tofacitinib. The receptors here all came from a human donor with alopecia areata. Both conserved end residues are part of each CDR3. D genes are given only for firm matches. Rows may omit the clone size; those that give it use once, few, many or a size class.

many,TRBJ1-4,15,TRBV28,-,CASIHPGGTNEKLFF,TGTGCCAGCATCCACCCCGGGGGAACTAATGAAAAACTGTTTTTT
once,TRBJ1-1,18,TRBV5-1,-,CASSWTIGATAGRTEAFF,TGCGCCAGCAGCTGGACAATTGGGGCCACCGCTGGACGCACTGAAGCTTTCTTT
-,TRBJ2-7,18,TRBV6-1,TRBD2,CASSDLGLAGVRSYEQYF,TGTGCCAGCAGTGATTTGGGACTAGCGGGGGTACGCTCCTACGAGCAGTACTTC
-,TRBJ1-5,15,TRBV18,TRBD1,CASSPGQGGNQPQHF,TGTGCCAGCTCGCCCGGACAGGGGGGCAATCAGCCCCAGCATTTT
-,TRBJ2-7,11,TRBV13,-,CASSFRTEQYF,TGTGCCAGCAGCTTCCGGACAGAGCAGTACTTC
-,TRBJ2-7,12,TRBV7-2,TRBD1,CASQQGAREQYF,TGTGCCAGCCAACAGGGGGCGAGGGAGCAGTACTTC
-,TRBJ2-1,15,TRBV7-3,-,CASSPGTYSYNEQFF,TGTGCCAGCAGTCCCGGGACTTACTCCTACAATGAGCAGTTCTTC
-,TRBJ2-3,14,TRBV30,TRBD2,CAWRTSGVTDTQYF,TGTGCCTGGAGGACTAGCGGGGTCACAGATACGCAGTATTTT
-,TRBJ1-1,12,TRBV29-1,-,CSVGQMNTEAFF,TGCAGCGTTGGGCAGATGAACACTGAAGCTTTCTTT
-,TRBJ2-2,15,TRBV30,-,CAWIKNLPSTGELFF,TGTGCCTGGATCAAAAACCTTCCGAGCACCGGGGAGCTGTTTTTT
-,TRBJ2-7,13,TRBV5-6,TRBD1,CASTGTGHYEQYF,TGTGCCAGCACCGGGACAGGTCACTACGAGCAGTACTTC
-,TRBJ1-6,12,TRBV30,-,CAWTGRGSPLHF,TGTGCCTGGACAGGGAGGGGTTCACCCCTCCACTTT
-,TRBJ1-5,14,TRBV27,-,CASSLQPRSQPQHF,TGTGCCAGCAGTTTACAGCCGAGGTCTCAGCCCCAGCATTTT
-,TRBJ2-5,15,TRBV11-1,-,CASSSWTPNQETQYF,TGTGCCAGCAGCTCCTGGACCCCTAACCAAGAGACCCAGTACTTC
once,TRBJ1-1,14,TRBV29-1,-,CSVRFPGGHTEAFF,TGCAGCGTTAGATTTCCCGGGGGTCATACTGAAGCTTTCTTT
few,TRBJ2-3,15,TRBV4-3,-,CASSQGGSLGDTQYF,TGCGCCAGCAGCCAAGGTGGCAGCCTGGGAGATACGCAGTATTTT
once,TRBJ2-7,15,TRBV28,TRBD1,CASSLEGAPDYEQYF,TGTGCCAGCAGTTTAGAGGGGGCGCCGGACTACGAGCAGTACTTC
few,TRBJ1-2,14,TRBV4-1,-,CASSREGQGYGYTF,TGCGCCAGCAGCCGAGAGGGGCAGGGCTATGGCTACACCTTC
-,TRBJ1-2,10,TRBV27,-,CARLDYGYTF,TGTGCCCGCTTAGACTATGGCTACACCTTC
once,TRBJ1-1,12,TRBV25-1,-,CASRARQAEAFF,TGTGCCAGCAGGGCCAGACAGGCTGAAGCTTTCTTT
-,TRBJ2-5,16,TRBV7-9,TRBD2,CASSPGLAGVGETQYF,TGTGCCAGCAGCCCCGGACTAGCGGGAGTCGGGGAGACCCAGTACTTC
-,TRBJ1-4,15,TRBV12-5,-,CASGKGITTNEKLFF,TGTGCTAGTGGTAAAGGGATCACGACTAATGAAAAACTGTTTTTT
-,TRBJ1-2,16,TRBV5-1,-,CASRLPAGEGNYGYTF,TGCGCCAGCCGTCTGCCTGCAGGGGAGGGCAACTATGGCTACACCTTC
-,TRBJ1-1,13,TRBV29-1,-,CSVGQRLNTEAFF,TGCAGCGTTGGGCAGCGCCTGAACACTGAAGCTTTCTTT
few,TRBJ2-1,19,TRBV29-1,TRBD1,CSDQGRRTGGWYSYNEQFF,TGCAGCGACCAGGGAAGGAGGACAGGGGGTTGGTACTCCTACAATGAGCAGTTCTTC
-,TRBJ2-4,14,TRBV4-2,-,CASSPMLAFNIQYF,TGTGCCAGCAGCCCGATGCTAGCTTTTAACATTCAGTACTTC
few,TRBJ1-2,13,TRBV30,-,CAWSRGTRYGYTF,TGTGCCTGGTCGCGGGGGACTAGATATGGCTACACCTTC